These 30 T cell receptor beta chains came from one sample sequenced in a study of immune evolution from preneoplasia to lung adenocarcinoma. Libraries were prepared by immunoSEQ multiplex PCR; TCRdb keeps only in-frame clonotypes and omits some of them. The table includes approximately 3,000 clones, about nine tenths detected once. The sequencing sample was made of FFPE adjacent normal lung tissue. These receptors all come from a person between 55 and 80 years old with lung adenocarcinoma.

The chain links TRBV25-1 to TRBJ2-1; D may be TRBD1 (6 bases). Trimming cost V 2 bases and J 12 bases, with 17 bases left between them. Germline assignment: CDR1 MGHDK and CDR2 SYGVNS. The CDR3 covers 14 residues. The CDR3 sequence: CASSEGGTGLAQFF. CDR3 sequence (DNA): TGTGCCAGCAGTGAAGGGGGTACAGGGTTGGCGCAGTTCTTC.

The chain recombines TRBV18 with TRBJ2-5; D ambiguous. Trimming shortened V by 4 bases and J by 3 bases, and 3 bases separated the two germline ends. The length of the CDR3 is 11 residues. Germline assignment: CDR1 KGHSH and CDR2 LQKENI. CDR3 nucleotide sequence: TGTGCCAGCTCACTGGAAGAGACCCAGTACTTC. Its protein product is CASSLEETQYF. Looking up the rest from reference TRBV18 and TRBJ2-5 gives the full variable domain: NAGVMQNPRHLVRRRGQEARLRCSPMKGHSHVYWYRQLPEEGLKFMVYLQKENIIDESGMPKERFSAEFPKEGPSILRIQQVVRGDSAAYFCASSLEETQYFGPGTRLLVL.

CDR3 region: CAGQDLRVFYGYTF. In DNA, the CDR3 is TGTGCCGGACAAGACCTGCGGGTTTTCTATGGCTACACCTTC. The chain combines TRBV30 with TRBJ1-2, with D perhaps TRBD1 (5 bases). Trimming removed 8 bases from V and 4 bases from J, with 20 bases in between. Germline assignment: CDR1 GTSNPN and CDR2 SVGIG (reference sequence). The length of the CDR3 is 14 residues.

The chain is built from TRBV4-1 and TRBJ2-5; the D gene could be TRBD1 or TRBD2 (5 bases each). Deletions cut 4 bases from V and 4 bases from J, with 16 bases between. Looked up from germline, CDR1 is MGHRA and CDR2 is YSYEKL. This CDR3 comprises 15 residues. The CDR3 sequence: CASSPGTDRGETQYF. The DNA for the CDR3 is TGCGCCAGCAGCCCCGGGACGGATAGAGGAGAGACCCAGTACTTC.

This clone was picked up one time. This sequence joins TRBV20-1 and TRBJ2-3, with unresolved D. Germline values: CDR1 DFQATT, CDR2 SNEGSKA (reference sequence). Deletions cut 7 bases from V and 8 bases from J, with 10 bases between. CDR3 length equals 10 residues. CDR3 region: CSVQAGTQYF. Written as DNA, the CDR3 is TGCAGTGTCCAAGCCGGTACGCAGTATTTT.

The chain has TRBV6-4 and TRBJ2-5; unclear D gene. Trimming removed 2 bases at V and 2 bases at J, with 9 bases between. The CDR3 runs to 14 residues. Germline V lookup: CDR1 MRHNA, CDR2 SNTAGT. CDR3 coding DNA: TGTGCCAGCAGTGACCGGGTTCAACAAGAGACCCAGTACTTC. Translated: CASSDRVQQETQYF.

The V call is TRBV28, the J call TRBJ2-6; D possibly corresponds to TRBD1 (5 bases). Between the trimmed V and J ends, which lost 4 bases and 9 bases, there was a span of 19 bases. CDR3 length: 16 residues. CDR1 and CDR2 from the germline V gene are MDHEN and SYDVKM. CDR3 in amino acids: CASSSPPQGSGNVLTF. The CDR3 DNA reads TGTGCCAGCAGTTCCCCACCTCAGGGTTCCGGCAACGTCCTGACTTTC.

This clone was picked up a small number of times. The CDR3 loop is CASSQDHQRAVVSGNTIYF. The DNA of the CDR3 is TGTGCCAGCAGCCAAGATCATCAAAGGGCCGTCGTATCTGGAAACACCATATATTTT. The chain carries TRBV4-2 and TRBJ1-3; D gene unclear. Germline V lookup: CDR1 LGHNA, CDR2 YNFKEQ. Deletions cut 0 bases from V and 1 base from J, with 19 bases between. The CDR3 covers 19 residues.

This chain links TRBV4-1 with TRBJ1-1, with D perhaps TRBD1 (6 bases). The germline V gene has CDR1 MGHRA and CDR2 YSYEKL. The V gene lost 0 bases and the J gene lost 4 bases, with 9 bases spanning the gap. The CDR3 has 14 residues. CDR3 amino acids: CASSQDRGLTEAFF. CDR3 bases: TGCGCCAGCAGCCAAGACAGGGGCCTCACTGAAGCTTTCTTT.

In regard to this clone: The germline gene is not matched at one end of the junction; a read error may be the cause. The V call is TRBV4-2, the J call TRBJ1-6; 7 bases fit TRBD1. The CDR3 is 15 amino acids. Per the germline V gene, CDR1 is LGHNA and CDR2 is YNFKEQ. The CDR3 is CASSQGGQYTSPLHF. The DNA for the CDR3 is TGTGCCAGCAGCCAGGGGGGACAGTATACTTCACCCCTCCACTTT.

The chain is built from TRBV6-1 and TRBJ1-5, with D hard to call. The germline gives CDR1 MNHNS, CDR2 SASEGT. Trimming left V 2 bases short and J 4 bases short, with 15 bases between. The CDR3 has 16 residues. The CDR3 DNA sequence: TGTGCCAGCAGTGAAAAGACGTGGGATTATAATCAGCCCCAGCATTTT. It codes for CASSEKTWDYNQPQHF.

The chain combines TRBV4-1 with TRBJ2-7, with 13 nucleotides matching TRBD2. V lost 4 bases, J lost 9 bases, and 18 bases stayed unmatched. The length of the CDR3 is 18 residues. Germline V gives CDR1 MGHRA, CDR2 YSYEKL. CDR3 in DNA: TGCGCCAGCAGCCGCGGGACAGCCGGGACTAGCGGGGCGGAGGTGCAGTACTTC. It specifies CASSRGTAGTSGAEVQYF.

CDR3 nucleotides: TGTGCCAGCAGTTTACACGGGGACAGGAGAAGTTACACCTTC. Residues: CASSLHGDRRSYTF. The chain uses TRBV28 and TRBJ1-2; TRBD1 matches 8 bases. V lost 2 bases and J lost 11; bases outside the gene matches: 10. From germline, CDR1 is MDHEN and CDR2 SYDVKM. The CDR3 has 14 amino acids.

This CDR3 reads CASSRGAVTYEQYF. The CDR3 DNA is TGTGCCAGCTCTAGGGGCGCCGTTACCTACGAGCAGTACTTC. This chain connects TRBV18 to TRBJ2-7, with D possibly TRBD1 on 5 matching bases. In germline, CDR1 is KGHSH, CDR2 LQKENI. V lost 6 bases and J lost 2, with 14 bases in between. The CDR3 totals 14 residues.

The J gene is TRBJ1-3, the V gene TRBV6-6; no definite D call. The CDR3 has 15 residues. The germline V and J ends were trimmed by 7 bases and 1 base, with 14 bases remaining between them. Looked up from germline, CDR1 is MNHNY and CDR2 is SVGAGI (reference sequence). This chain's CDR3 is CASTSSWASGNTIYF. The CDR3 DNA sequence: TGTGCCAGCACCTCCTCGTGGGCTTCTGGAAACACCATATATTTT.

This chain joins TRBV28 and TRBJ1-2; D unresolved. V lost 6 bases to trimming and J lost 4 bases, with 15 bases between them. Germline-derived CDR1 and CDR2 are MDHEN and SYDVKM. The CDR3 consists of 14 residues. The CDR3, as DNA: TGTGCCAGCAGAAGTGGACTTTACCCCTATGGCTACACCTTC. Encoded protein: CASRSGLYPYGYTF.

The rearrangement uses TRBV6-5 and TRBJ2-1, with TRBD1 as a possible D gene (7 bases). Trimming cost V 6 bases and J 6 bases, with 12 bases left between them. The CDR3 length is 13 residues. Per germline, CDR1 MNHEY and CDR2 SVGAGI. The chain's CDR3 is CASRDRTTNEQFF. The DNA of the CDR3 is TGTGCCAGCAGGGACAGGACTACCAATGAGCAGTTCTTC.

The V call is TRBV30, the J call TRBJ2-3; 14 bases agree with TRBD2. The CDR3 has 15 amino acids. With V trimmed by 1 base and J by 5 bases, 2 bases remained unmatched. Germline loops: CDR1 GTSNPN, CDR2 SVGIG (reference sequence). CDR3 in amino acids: CAWSGLAGGGDTQYF. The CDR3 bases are TGTGCCTGGAGTGGACTAGCGGGGGGGGGAGATACGCAGTATTTT.

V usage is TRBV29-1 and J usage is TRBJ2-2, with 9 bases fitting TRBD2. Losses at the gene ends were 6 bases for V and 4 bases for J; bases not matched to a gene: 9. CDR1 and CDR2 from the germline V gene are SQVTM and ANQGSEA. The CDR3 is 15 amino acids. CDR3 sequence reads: CSVVGSGGITGELFF. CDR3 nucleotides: TGCAGCGTGGTGGGTAGCGGGGGTATCACCGGGGAGCTGTTTTTT.

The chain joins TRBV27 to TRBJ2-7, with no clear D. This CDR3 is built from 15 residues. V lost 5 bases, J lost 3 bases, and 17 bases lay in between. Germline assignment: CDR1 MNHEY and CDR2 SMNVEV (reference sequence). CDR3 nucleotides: TGTGCCAGCAGTGCCTGGACGGGTCTAGACTACGAGCAGTACTTC. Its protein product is CASSAWTGLDYEQYF.

The CDR3 protein is CASSSGGTEAFF. CDR3 coding DNA: TGTGCCAGCAGTTCTGGGGGCACTGAAGCTTTCTTT. V gene TRBV28 combines with J gene TRBJ1-1, with D perhaps matching TRBD1 (5 bases). Germline CDR1 is MDHEN and CDR2 is SYDVKM. There are 12 residues in the CDR3. V was shortened by 4 bases and J by 4 bases, with 7 bases between the two germline ends.

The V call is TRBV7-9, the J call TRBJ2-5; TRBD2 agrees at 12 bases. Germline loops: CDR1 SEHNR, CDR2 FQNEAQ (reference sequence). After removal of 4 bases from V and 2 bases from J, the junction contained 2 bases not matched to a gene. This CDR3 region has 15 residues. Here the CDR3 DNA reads TGTGCCAGCAGCTGGACTAGCGGGGAGCAAGAGACCCAGTACTTC. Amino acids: CASSWTSGEQETQYF.

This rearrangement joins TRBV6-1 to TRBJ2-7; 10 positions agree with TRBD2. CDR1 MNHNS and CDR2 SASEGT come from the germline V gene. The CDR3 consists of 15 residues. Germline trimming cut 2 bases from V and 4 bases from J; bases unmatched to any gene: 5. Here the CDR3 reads CASSENLAGAYEQYF. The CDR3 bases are TGTGCCAGCAGTGAAAACCTAGCGGGGGCATACGAGCAGTACTTC.

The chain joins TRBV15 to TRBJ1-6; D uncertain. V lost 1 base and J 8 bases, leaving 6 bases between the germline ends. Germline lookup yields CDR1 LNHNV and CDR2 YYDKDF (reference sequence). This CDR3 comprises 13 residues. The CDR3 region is CATSRGGDSPLHF. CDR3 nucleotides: TGTGCCACCAGCAGAGGGGGAGATTCACCCCTCCACTTT. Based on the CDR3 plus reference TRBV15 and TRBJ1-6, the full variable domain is DAMVIQNPRYQVTQFGKPVTLSCSQTLNHNVMYWYQQKSSQAPKLLFHYYDKDFNNEADTPDNFQSRRPNTSFCFLDIRSPGLGDTAMYLCATSRGGDSPLHFGNGTRLTVT.

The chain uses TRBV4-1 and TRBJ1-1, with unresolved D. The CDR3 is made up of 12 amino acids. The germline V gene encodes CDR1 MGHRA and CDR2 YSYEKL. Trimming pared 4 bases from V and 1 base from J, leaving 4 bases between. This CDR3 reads CASSLSNTEAFF. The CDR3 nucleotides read TGCGCCAGCAGCCTCTCGAACACTGAAGCTTTCTTT.

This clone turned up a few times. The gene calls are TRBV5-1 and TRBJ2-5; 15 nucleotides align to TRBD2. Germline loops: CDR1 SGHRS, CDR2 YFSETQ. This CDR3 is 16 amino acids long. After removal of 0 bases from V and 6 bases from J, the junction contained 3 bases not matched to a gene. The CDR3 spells CASSLGTSGGGKTQYF. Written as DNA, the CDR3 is TGCGCCAGCAGCTTGGGGACTAGCGGGGGGGGAAAGACCCAGTACTTC.

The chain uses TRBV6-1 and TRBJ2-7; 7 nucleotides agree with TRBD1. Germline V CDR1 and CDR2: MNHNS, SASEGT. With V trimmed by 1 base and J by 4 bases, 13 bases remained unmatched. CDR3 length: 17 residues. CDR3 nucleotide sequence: TGTGCCAGCAGTGAAGGACCCTTGCAGGGGGTAAGATACGAGCAGTACTTC. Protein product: CASSEGPLQGVRYEQYF.

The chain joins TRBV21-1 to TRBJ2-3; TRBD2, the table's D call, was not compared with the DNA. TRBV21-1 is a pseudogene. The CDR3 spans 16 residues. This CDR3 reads CASSKRGFEGTDTQYF. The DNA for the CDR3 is TGTGCCAGCAGCAAGCGCGGGTTCGAGGGCACAGATACGCAGTATTTT.

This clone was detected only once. In nucleotides, the CDR3 is TGCGCCAGCAGTGATCGTGGCTACACTGAAGCTTTCTTT. This codes for CASSDRGYTEAFF. This chain links TRBV10-2 with TRBJ1-1; unclear D gene. The CDR3 totals 13 residues. In germline, CDR1 is WSHSY, CDR2 SAAADI. V lost 3 bases and J lost 3, with 8 bases in between.

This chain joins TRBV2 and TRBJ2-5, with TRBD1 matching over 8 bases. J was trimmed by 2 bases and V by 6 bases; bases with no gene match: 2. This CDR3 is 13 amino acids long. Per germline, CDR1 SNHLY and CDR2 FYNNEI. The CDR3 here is CASSRTGQETQYF. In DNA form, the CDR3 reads TGTGCCAGCAGCAGGACAGGGCAAGAGACCCAGTACTTC.